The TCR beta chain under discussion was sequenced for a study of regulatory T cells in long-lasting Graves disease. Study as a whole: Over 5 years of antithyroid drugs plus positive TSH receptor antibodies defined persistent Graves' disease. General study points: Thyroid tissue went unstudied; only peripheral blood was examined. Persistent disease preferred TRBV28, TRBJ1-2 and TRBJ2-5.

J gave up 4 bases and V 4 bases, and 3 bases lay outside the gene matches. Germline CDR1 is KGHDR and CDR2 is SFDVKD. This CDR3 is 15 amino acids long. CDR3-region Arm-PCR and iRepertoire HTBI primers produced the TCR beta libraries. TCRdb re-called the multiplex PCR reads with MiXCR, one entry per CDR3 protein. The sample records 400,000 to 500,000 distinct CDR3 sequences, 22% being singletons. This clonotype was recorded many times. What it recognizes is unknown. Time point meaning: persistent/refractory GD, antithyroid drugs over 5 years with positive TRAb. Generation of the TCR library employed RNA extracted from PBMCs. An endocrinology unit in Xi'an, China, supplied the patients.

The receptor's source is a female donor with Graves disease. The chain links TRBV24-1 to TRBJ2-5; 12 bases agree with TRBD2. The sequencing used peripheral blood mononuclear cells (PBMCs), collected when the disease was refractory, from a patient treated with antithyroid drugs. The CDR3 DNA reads TGTGCCACCAGTGAGGCGGGACTAGCGGGAGAGACCCAGTACTTC. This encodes CATSEAGLAGETQYF.